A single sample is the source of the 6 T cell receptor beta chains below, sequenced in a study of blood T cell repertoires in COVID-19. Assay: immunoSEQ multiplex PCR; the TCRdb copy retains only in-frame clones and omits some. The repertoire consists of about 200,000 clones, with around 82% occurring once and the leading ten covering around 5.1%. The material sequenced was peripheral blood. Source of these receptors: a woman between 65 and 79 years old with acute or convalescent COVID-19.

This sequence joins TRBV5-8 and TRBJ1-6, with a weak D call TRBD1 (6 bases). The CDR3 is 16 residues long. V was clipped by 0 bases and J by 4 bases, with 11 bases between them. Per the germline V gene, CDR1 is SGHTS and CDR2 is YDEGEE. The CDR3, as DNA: TGTGCCAGCAGCTTGGTGGTAGGGGGATATAATTCACCCCTCCACTTT. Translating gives CASSLVVGGYNSPLHF.

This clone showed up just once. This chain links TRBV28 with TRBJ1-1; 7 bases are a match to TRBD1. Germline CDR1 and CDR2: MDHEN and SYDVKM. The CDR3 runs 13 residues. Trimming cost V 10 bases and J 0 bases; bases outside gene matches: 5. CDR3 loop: CAIGGQLNTEAFF. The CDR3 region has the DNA TGTGCCATAGGGGGACAGCTGAACACTGAAGCTTTCTTT. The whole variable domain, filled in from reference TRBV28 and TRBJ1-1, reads DVKVTQSSRYLVKRTGEKVFLECVQDMDHENMFWYRQDPGLGLRLIYFSYDVKMKEKGDIPEGYSVSREKKERFSLILESASTNQTSMYLCAIGGQLNTEAFFGQGTRLTVV.

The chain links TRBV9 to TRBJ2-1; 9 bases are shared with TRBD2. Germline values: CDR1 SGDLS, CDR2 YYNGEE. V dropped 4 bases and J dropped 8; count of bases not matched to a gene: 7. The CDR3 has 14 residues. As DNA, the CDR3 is TGTGCCAGCAGCTTGGGACTAGCCGAGGATGAGCAGTTCTTC. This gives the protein CASSLGLAEDEQFF.

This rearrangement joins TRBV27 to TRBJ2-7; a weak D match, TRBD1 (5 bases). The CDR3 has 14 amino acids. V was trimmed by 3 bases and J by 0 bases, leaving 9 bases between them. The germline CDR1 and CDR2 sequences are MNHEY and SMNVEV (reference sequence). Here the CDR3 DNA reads TGTGCCAGCAGTTTGGCAGGGCACTCCTACGAGCAGTACTTC. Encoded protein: CASSLAGHSYEQYF.

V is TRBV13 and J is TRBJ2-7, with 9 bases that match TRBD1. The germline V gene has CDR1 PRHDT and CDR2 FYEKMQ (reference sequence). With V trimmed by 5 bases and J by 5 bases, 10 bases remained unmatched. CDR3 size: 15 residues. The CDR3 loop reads CASSLGTGRKNEQYF. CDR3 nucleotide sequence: TGTGCCAGCAGCCTGGGGACAGGGAGGAAGAACGAGCAGTACTTC. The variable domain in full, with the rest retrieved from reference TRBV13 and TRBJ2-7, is AAGVIQSPRHLIKEKRETATLKCYPIPRHDTVYWYQQGPGQDPQFLISFYEKMQSDKGSIPDRFSAQQFSDYHSELNMSSLELGDSALYFCASSLGTGRKNEQYFGPGTRLTVT.

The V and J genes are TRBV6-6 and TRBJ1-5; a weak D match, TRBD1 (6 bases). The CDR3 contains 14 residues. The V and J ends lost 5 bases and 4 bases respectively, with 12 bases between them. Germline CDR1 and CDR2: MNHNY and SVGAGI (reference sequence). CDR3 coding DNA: TGTGCCAGCAGTCATAGCCAGGGGAATCAGCCCCAGCATTTT. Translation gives CASSHSQGNQPQHF.